Only a few counts were recorded for the clone carrying this T cell receptor (beta chain). The data are from a study of patients and donors after allogeneic stem cell transplantation. TCRdb itself ran the RT-PCR reads through MiXCR, one entry per CDR3 protein. The sample has about 410,000 distinct CDR3 sequences, around 16% seen once; the top ten hold 6% to 8%. V lost 5 bases, J lost 7 bases, and 6 bases lay in between. This CDR3 region has 12 residues. CDR1 is MDHEN, CDR2 SYDVKM, per germline. Sequencing was carried out using blood, either unsorted or a sorted T cell fraction (not recorded which). The source is a human donor who was either an allogeneic HSCT recipient or a stem cell or donor lymphocyte infusion donor (not recorded which). It is not recorded whose cells these are; they may come from a transplant donor. The chain carries TRBV28 and TRBJ1-6; D remains ambiguous. CDR3 DNA: TGTGCCAGCAGTAGACCGAATTCACCCCTCCACTTT. Residues: CASSRPNSPLHF.